This TCR beta chain originates from a study of OX40 agonist ivuxolimab in advanced cancers. V shed 3 bases, J shed 3 bases, and the junction held 7 bases outside the gene matches. The CDR3 loop spans 16 amino acids. In germline, CDR1 is KGHSH, CDR2 LQKENI. Regarding the study as a whole: Normalized T-cell clonal expansion was also low in some nonresponders.

On this clone itself: The antigen is undetermined.

Produced via immunoSEQ multiplex PCR; TCRdb's table is partial and in-frame only. The sample yields 45,000 to 65,000 clones, roughly 82% seen once. Patients with autoimmune history or systemic immunosuppression were excluded. Sampled blood was obtained at baseline, cycle 4 day 1, and cycle 7 day 1. The V and J genes are TRBV18 and TRBJ2-7; 11 nucleotides line up with TRBD2. The origin of this receptor is an adult with an advanced solid tumor such as melanoma, head and neck, liver or kidney cancer. The sample here was CD4+ or CD8+ T cells sorted from blood, taken in a trial of the OX40 agonist ivuxolimab. The CDR3 sequence: CASSPPGTSGVYEQYF. In DNA, the CDR3 is TGTGCCAGCTCACCCCCGGGGACTAGCGGAGTCTACGAGCAGTACTTC.